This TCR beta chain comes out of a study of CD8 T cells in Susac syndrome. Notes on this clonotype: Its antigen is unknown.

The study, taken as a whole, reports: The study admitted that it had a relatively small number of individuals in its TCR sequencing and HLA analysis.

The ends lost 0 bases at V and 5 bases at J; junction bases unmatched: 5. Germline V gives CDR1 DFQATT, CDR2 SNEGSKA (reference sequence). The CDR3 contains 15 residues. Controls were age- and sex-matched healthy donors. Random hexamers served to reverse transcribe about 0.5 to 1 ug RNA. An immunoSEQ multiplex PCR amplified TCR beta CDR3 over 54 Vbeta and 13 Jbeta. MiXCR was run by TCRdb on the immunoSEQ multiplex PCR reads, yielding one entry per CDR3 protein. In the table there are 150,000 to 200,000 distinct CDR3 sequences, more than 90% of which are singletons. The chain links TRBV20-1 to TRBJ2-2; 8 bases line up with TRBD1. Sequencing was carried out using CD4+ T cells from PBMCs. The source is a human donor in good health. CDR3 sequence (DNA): TGCAGTGCTAGAGACAGGGGGCGCGGAACCGGGGAGCTGTTTTTT. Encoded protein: CSARDRGRGTGELFF.